Each of the 12 T cell receptor beta chains below was sequenced from the same sample in a study of T cells in Graves' hyperthyroidism and ophthalmopathy. The CDR3 regions of TCR beta were amplified from RNA transcripts. An initial round of RT-PCR targeting the TCR CDR3 relied on the HTBI primer set. MiXCR was run by TCRdb on the multiplex PCR reads, yielding one entry per CDR3 protein. The data contain roughly 300,000 distinct CDR3 sequences, roughly 21% of them seen just once; the ten biggest clones take up around half. Source material: blood. The receptor source for this set is a woman between 45 and 65 years old with Graves' hyperthyroidism.

The CDR3 region is CASSLSTNYGYTF. The CDR3 DNA reads as TGCGCCAGCAGCTTGTCAACTAACTATGGCTACACCTTC. V gene TRBV5-1 combines with J gene TRBJ1-2; D gene uncertain. Germline CDR1 is SGHRS and CDR2 is YFSETQ. V was pared by 1 base and J by 0 bases, with 4 bases between. This CDR3 comprises 13 residues. Supplemented by reference TRBV5-1 and TRBJ1-2, the full variable domain reads KAGVTQTPRYLIKTRGQQVTLSCSPISGHRSVSWYQQTPGQGLQFLFEYFSETQRNKGNFPGRFSGRQFSNSRSEMNVSTLELGDSALYLCASSLSTNYGYTFGSGTRLTVV.

This clonotype was seen just once. J is TRBJ1-4 and V is TRBV2; D possibly corresponds to TRBD1 (5 bases). Per germline, CDR1 SNHLY and CDR2 FYNNEI. Between the trimmed V and J ends, which lost 4 bases and 10 bases, there was a span of 16 bases. This CDR3 comprises 14 residues. The CDR3 protein is CASSARARDGKLFF. CDR3 coding DNA: TGTGCCAGCAGTGCCAGGGCCCGTGATGGAAAACTGTTTTTT. Full variable domain (remainder filled in from reference TRBV2 and TRBJ1-4): EPEVTQTPSHQVTQMGQEVILRCVPISNHLYFYWYRQILGQKVEFLVSFYNNEISEKSEIFDDQFSVERPDGSNFTLKIRSTKLEDSAMYFCASSARARDGKLFFGSGTQLSVL.

This clonotype has a count of ten or more. The rearrangement joins TRBV6-1 to TRBJ1-1; TRBD1 might be the D (5 bases). The germline gives CDR1 MNHNS, CDR2 SASEGT. With 6 bases removed from V and 1 base from J, the gap between germline ends came to 9 bases. The CDR3 contains 13 residues. The DNA for the CDR3 is TGTGCCAGCAGGCGGACAAGGAACACTGAAGCTTTCTTT. It encodes CASRRTRNTEAFF.

This clonotype showed up many times. The rearrangement joins TRBV12-3 or TRBV12-4 to TRBJ1-1; maybe TRBD1 (6 bases). This CDR3 comprises 14 residues. The V gene lost 6 bases and the J gene lost 3 bases, with 14 bases spanning the gap. CDR3 bases: TGTGCCAGCAGCCGAAGGGGGTTGGACACTGAAGCTTTCTTT. Translating gives CASSRRGLDTEAFF.

The chain combines TRBV18 with TRBJ2-1; D not resolved. The CDR3 runs to 14 residues. Germline V gene data show CDR1 as KGHSH and CDR2 as LQKENI. V was shortened by 1 base and J by 8 bases, with 12 bases between the two germline ends. CDR3 amino acids: CASSPLSSAYEQFF. Here the CDR3 DNA reads TGTGCCAGCTCACCACTCTCCAGCGCTTATGAGCAGTTCTTC. The full variable domain, completed using reference TRBV18 and TRBJ2-1, is NAGVMQNPRHLVRRRGQEARLRCSPMKGHSHVYWYRQLPEEGLKFMVYLQKENIIDESGMPKERFSAEFPKEGPSILRIQQVVRGDSAAYFCASSPLSSAYEQFFGPGTRLTVL.

This clonotype showed up just a few times. The chain links TRBV5-1 to TRBJ1-3; unclear D gene. V was shortened by 0 bases and J by 1 base, with 11 bases between the two germline ends. The germline V gene encodes CDR1 SGHRS and CDR2 YFSETQ. CDR3 length: 16 residues. DNA of the CDR3: TGCGCCAGCAGCTTGGAAGGCAGCTTATCTGGAAACACCATATATTTT. Translation: CASSLEGSLSGNTIYF.

This clonotype occurred a few times. V usage is TRBV20-1 and J usage is TRBJ2-1, with D possibly being TRBD2 (6 bases). V was clipped by 0 bases and J by 12 bases, with 9 bases between them. The CDR3 sequence is 11 residues long. CDR1 DFQATT and CDR2 SNEGSKA come from the germline V gene (reference sequence). The CDR3 DNA sequence: TGCAGTGCTAGAGATCGGGAGCTGCAGTTCTTC. Its translation: CSARDRELQFF.

This clonotype was seen a handful of times. The chain uses TRBV7-3 and TRBJ1-1; D is uncertain. The CDR3 totals 14 residues. V lost 5 bases and J lost 1, with 11 bases in between. From germline, CDR1 is SGHTA and CDR2 FQGTGA. CDR3 nucleotide sequence: TGTGCCAGCAGCCCATCTCATACGAACACTGAAGCTTTCTTT. This translates into CASSPSHTNTEAFF.

This clonotype was recorded at least ten times. CDR3 coding DNA: TGTGCCAGCTCACCCAGGCAGACCTACGAGCAGTACTTC. Encoded protein: CASSPRQTYEQYF. The chain couples TRBV18 to TRBJ2-7; D remains ambiguous. Germline V gives CDR1 KGHSH, CDR2 LQKENI. The CDR3 runs 13 residues. Trimming pared 3 bases from V and 2 bases from J, leaving 8 bases between.

This clonotype was seen ten or more times. The chain links TRBV18 to TRBJ1-5, with D uncertain. V was cut by 1 base and J by 4 bases, with 5 bases left in between. There are 13 residues in the CDR3. Germline-derived CDR1 and CDR2 are KGHSH and LQKENI. The CDR3 loop is CASSPRKNQPQHF. As DNA, the CDR3 is TGTGCCAGCTCACCACGGAAAAATCAGCCCCAGCATTTT.

The sample holds many counts of this clonotype. This chain connects TRBV29-1 to TRBJ2-3; 7 bases agree with TRBD2. There are 14 residues in the CDR3. J lost 2 bases, V lost 6 bases, and 8 bases had no gene match. CDR1 is SQVTM and CDR2 is ANQGSEA in the germline V gene. The CDR3 sequence: CSVAQRGSTDTQYF. The DNA of the CDR3 is TGCAGCGTGGCCCAGCGGGGCTCCACAGATACGCAGTATTTT.

The V call is TRBV11-2, the J call TRBJ2-5; 13 bases match TRBD2. With 11 bases clipped from V and 5 bases from J, the junction kept 14 bases outside the gene matches. The CDR3 covers 16 residues. CDR1 is SGHAT, CDR2 FQNNGV, per germline. As DNA, the CDR3 is TGTGCCGGCGGCTTGGCCGGACTAGCGGGAGATGAGACCCAGTACTTC. Translation: CAGGLAGLAGDETQYF.